This passage covers 21 T cell receptor beta chains from one sample sequenced in a study of T cells after yellow fever vaccination. TCRdb re-called the 5' RACE reads through MiXCR, storing one row per CDR3 protein. Among approximately 260,000 distinct CDR3 sequences listed, 5.2% were seen once. The sequences come from CD4+ T cells sorted from PBMCs, collected on the day of the yellow fever booster vaccination. These receptor sequences come from a man younger than 35 who received the YFV17D yellow fever vaccine.

This clonotype came up a few times. The chain carries TRBV10-3 and TRBJ1-1; TRBD1 matches at 7 bases. Germline lookup yields CDR1 ENHRY and CDR2 SYGVKD. The CDR3 is 15 residues long. V shed 0 bases and J 5 bases; nucleotides not matched to a gene: 6. The CDR3 loop is CAISESPGQITEAFF. As DNA, the CDR3 is TGTGCCATCAGTGAGTCTCCGGGACAGATTACTGAAGCTTTCTTT.

The sample holds many counts of this clonotype. The chain uses TRBV5-1 and TRBJ2-1; D gene uncertain. Germline V gene data show CDR1 as SGHRS and CDR2 as YFSETQ. V was clipped by 0 bases and J by 8 bases, with 15 bases between them. The CDR3 has 15 amino acids. CDR3 in amino acids: CASSLVGRATDEQFF. The CDR3 region has the DNA TGCGCCAGCAGCTTGGTGGGTCGGGCTACCGATGAGCAGTTCTTC.

This clonotype was counted between two and nine times. The chain joins TRBV6-2 or TRBV6-3 to TRBJ1-1, with D hard to call. Germline V gene sequence: CDR1 MNHEY, CDR2 SVGEGT. V was pared by 6 bases and J by 0 bases, with 11 bases between. This CDR3 comprises 14 residues. The CDR3 DNA sequence: TGTGCCAGCAGCCTGGGCTACATGAACACTGAAGCTTTCTTT. As protein: CASSLGYMNTEAFF.

The J gene is TRBJ2-2, the V gene TRBV9; TRBD1 matches at 9 bases. V shed 3 bases and J 1 base; nucleotides not matched to a gene: 4. Germline CDR1 reads SGDLS; CDR2 reads YYNGEE. CDR3 length equals 16 residues. CDR3 amino acids: CASSAGGQGNTGELFF. CDR3 nucleotides: TGTGCCAGCAGCGCTGGGGGACAGGGGAACACCGGGGAGCTGTTTTTT.

Many counts were recorded for this clonotype. J is TRBJ2-5 and V is TRBV18, with D perhaps assigned TRBD1 or TRBD2 (5 bases each). This CDR3 contains 13 residues. V was cut by 2 bases and J by 5 bases, with 9 bases left in between. The germline gives CDR1 KGHSH, CDR2 LQKENI. The CDR3 DNA reads TGTGCCAGCTCACCAATGGGGGTCGAGACCCAGTACTTC. It yields the protein CASSPMGVETQYF.

This clonotype turned up a few times. This rearrangement joins TRBV12-3 or TRBV12-4 to TRBJ1-5, with TRBD1 identical over 9 bases. V lost 7 bases to trimming and J lost 4 bases; unmatched junction nucleotides: 11. The CDR3 extends over 16 amino acids. In DNA, the CDR3 is TGTGCCAGCATGCCGGGTCGGGACAGGGTAAATCAGCCCCAGCATTTT. Its translation: CASMPGRDRVNQPQHF.

This chain connects TRBV2 to TRBJ2-2; 9 bases fit TRBD2. The germline gives CDR1 SNHLY, CDR2 FYNNEI. The ends lost 10 bases at V and 0 bases at J; junction bases unmatched: 9. The CDR3 spans 16 residues. CDR3 DNA: TGTGCCACCCCGGGTAGCGGGGGTGCGAACACCGGGGAGCTGTTTTTT. The encoded protein is CATPGSGGANTGELFF.

This clonotype was recorded many times. The chain has TRBV7-2 and TRBJ2-5; possible D gene TRBD1, 7 bases. Germline V gene data show CDR1 as SGHTA and CDR2 as FQGNSA. V lost 6 bases and J 4 bases, leaving 21 bases between the germline ends. The CDR3 length is 16 residues. CDR3 residues: CASSFPYAGGRETQYF. In DNA, the CDR3 is TGTGCCAGCAGTTTCCCTTACGCAGGGGGGAGAGAGACCCAGTACTTC.

Here the CDR3 reads CASSYSKSRVPPPGEQFF. The CDR3 region has the DNA TGTGCCAGCAGTTACTCGAAAAGTAGGGTCCCCCCGCCCGGTGAGCAGTTCTTC. The V and J genes are TRBV6-2 or TRBV6-3 and TRBJ2-1; the D is unclear. The CDR3 extends over 18 amino acids. The V gene lost 0 bases and the J gene lost 9 bases, with 24 bases spanning the gap. Germline values: CDR1 MNHEY, CDR2 SVGEGT.

At least ten counts were recorded for this clonotype. J is TRBJ2-2 and V is TRBV4-3; 7 bases align to TRBD1. The CDR3 length is 18 residues. Trimming took 2 bases from V and 5 from J; bases not matched to a gene: 14. Germline V gene data show CDR1 as LGHNA and CDR2 as YSLEER. The DNA of the CDR3 is TGCGCCAGCAGCCAATATCTGGTTAAGGGGGCAAGGACCGGGGAGCTGTTTTTT. It encodes CASSQYLVKGARTGELFF.

The chain joins TRBV5-6 to TRBJ2-7; D might be TRBD2 (5 bases). The germline V and J ends were trimmed by 1 base and 6 bases, with 17 bases remaining between them. The CDR3 loop spans 15 amino acids. Per germline, CDR1 SGHDT and CDR2 YYEEEE. CDR3 sequence: CASSLSSFARAEQYV. The CDR3 region has the DNA TGTGCCAGCAGCTTGAGTTCGTTTGCGAGGGCCGAGCAGTACGTC.

The V gene is TRBV6-5, the J gene TRBJ1-1; possible D gene TRBD1, 5 bases. Germline lookup yields CDR1 MNHEY and CDR2 SVGAGI. The CDR3 loop spans 14 amino acids. V shed 4 bases and J shed 6 bases, with 15 bases lying between them. The CDR3 bases are TGTGCCAGCAGTTCCGGGGTTCTGGGACCTGAAGCTTTCTTT. This encodes CASSSGVLGPEAFF.

This clonotype came up many times. The chain recombines TRBV19 with TRBJ1-2; D not certain. V lost 0 bases and J lost 7, with 12 bases in between. There are 14 residues in the CDR3. The germline V gene has CDR1 LNHDA and CDR2 SQIVND (reference sequence). The CDR3 nucleotides are TGTGCCAGTAGTATAGATCGCCGAGGGATTGGCTACACCTTC. Protein: CASSIDRRGIGYTF.

The chain couples TRBV20-1 to TRBJ1-2, with D uncertain. The CDR3 length is 13 residues. Trimming removed 6 bases at V and 6 bases at J, with 17 bases between. CDR1 and CDR2 (germline): DFQATT, SNEGSKA (reference sequence). CDR3 residues: CSAWTLAENGYTF. The CDR3 DNA follows: TGCAGTGCCTGGACCCTCGCGGAGAATGGCTACACCTTC.

This chain uses TRBV5-1 with TRBJ2-5; the match to TRBD1 covers 9 bases. Germline lookup yields CDR1 SGHRS and CDR2 YFSETQ. The CDR3 is made up of 16 amino acids. Trimming took 2 bases from V and 2 from J; bases not matched to a gene: 7. This chain's CDR3 is CASSFPWTGAQETQYF. In DNA, the CDR3 is TGCGCCAGCAGCTTTCCCTGGACAGGGGCGCAAGAGACCCAGTACTTC.

This clonotype has more than one count but fewer than ten. The rearrangement joins TRBV12-3 or TRBV12-4 to TRBJ2-5, with D maybe TRBD2 (5 bases). Trimming stripped 4 bases from V and 4 bases from J, with 13 bases between. This CDR3 has 14 residues. The CDR3 sequence: CASSYRGSRETQYF. CDR3 coding DNA: TGTGCCAGCAGTTACCGGGGATCACGAGAGACCCAGTACTTC.

This clonotype was detected a few times. V usage is TRBV29-1 and J usage is TRBJ1-1; the D is unclear. The CDR3 is 11 amino acids. The V end was cut by 4 bases, the J end by 4 bases, with 7 bases between. Per the germline V gene, CDR1 is SQVTM and CDR2 is ANQGSEA. The CDR3 DNA reads TGCAGCGTTGGGTTCACCACTGAAGCTTTCTTT. It specifies CSVGFTTEAFF. The variable domain in full, with the rest retrieved from reference TRBV29-1 and TRBJ1-1, is SAVISQKPSRDICQRGTSLTIQCQVDSQVTMMFWYRQQPGQSLTLIATANQGSEATYESGFVIDKFPISRPNLTFSTLTVSNMSPEDSSIYLCSVGFTTEAFFGQGTRLTVV.

The chain combines TRBV6-1 with TRBJ2-3, with D unresolved. This CDR3 comprises 12 residues. The V and J ends lost 1 base and 8 bases respectively, with 7 bases between them. CDR1 MNHNS and CDR2 SASEGT come from the germline V gene. The CDR3: CASSEGVFTQYF. The CDR3, as DNA: TGTGCCAGCAGTGAAGGCGTCTTTACGCAGTATTTT.

This clonotype was picked up a small number of times. The rearrangement links TRBV7-9 to TRBJ1-6; 8 bases are a match to TRBD1. In germline, CDR1 is SEHNR, CDR2 FQNEAQ (reference sequence). The CDR3 extends over 16 amino acids. V lost 5 bases to trimming and J lost 3 bases; unmatched junction nucleotides: 6. DNA of the CDR3: TGTGCCAGCAGCCGAGGACAGGGATACTATAATTCACCCCTCCACTTT. It codes for CASSRGQGYYNSPLHF.

This rearrangement joins TRBV5-1 to TRBJ2-7; D is ambiguous. Germline values: CDR1 SGHRS, CDR2 YFSETQ. The CDR3 has 13 residues. The V end lost 0 bases, the J end lost 3 bases, and 7 bases lay between the germline ends. The CDR3: CASSLALGYEQYF. DNA for the CDR3: TGCGCCAGCAGCTTGGCCCTCGGCTACGAGCAGTACTTC.

This clonotype appeared many times. The J gene is TRBJ2-7, the V gene TRBV18; 7 bases are shared with TRBD2. Trimming cost V 4 bases and J 2 bases; bases outside gene matches: 5. In germline, CDR1 is KGHSH, CDR2 LQKENI. This CDR3 has 14 amino acids. The CDR3 coding sequence is TGTGCCAGCTCACGGGGGAGGGACCCCTACGAGCAGTACTTC. Translation gives CASSRGRDPYEQYF. The complete variable domain, with remaining parts taken from reference TRBV18 and TRBJ2-7, reads NAGVMQNPRHLVRRRGQEARLRCSPMKGHSHVYWYRQLPEEGLKFMVYLQKENIIDESGMPKERFSAEFPKEGPSILRIQQVVRGDSAAYFCASSRGRDPYEQYFGPGTRLTVT.